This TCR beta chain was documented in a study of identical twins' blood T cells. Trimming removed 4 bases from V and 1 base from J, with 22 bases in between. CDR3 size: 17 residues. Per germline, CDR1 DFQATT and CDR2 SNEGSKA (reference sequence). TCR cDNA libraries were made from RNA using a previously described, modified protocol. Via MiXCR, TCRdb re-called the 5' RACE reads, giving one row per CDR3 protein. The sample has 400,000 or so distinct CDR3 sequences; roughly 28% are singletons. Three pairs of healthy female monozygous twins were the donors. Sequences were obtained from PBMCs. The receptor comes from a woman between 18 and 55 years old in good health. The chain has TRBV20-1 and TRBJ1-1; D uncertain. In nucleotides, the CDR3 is TGCAGTGCTATCTCTATCCCGGTCTCACGGCCGAACACTGAAGCTTTCTTT. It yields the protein CSAISIPVSRPNTEAFF.